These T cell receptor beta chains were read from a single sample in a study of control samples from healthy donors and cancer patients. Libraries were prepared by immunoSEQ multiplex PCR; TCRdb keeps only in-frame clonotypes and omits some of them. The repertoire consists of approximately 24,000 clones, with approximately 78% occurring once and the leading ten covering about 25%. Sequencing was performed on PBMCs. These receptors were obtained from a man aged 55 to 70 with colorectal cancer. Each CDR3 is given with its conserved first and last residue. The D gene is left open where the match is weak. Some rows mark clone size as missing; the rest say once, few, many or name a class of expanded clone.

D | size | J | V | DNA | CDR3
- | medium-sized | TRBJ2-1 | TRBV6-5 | TGTGCCAGCAGTTACGAGGCCGTCGATGAGCAGTTCTTC | CASSYEAVDEQFF
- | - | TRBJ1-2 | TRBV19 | TGTGCCAGTAATGAAGGGGGGATCAACTATGGCTACACCTTC | CASNEGGINYGYTF
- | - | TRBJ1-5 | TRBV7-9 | TGTGCCAGCAGCTTGGGCAGGAACAATCAGCCCCAGCATTTT | CASSLGRNNQPQHF
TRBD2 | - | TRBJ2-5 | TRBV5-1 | TGCGCCAGTACGATCGGGGGGCAAGAGACCCAGTACTTC | CASTIGGQETQYF
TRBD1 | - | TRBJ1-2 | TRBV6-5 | TGTGCCAGCAGCCTGACAGGGCCCCCCTATGGCTACACCTTC | CASSLTGPPYGYTF
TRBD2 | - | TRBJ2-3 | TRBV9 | TGTGCCAGCAGCTCCGGGACTAGCGGGGGATACTACACAGATACGCAGTATTTT | CASSSGTSGGYYTDTQYF
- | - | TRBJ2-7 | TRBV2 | TGTGCCAGCAGTGAAGGTCCCTACGAGCAGTACTTC | CASSEGPYEQYF
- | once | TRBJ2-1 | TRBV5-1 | TGCGCCAGCAGCTTCCCGTCATCCTACAATGAGCAGTTCTTC | CASSFPSSYNEQFF
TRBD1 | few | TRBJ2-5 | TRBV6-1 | TGTGCCAGCAGTGAATGGGACAGGACTCAAGAGACCCAGTACTTC | CASSEWDRTQETQYF
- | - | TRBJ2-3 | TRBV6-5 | TGTGCCAGCAGGTCCGGGACGACGCAGTATTTT | CASRSGTTQYF
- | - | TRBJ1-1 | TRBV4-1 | TGCGCCAGCAGCTTCCAAATGTGGGGAATGAACACTGAAGCTTTCTTT | CASSFQMWGMNTEAFF
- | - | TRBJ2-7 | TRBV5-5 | TGTGCCAGCAGCCTGATAGGACAGAAGCAGTACTTC | CASSLIGQKQYF
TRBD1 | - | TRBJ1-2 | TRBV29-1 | TGCAGCGTTGGAGGGGACAGTAACTATGGCTACACCTTC | CSVGGDSNYGYTF
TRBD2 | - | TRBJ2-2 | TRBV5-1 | TGCGCCAGCAGCTTCCCCGAGAGCGGGGCCTGGGGGGAGCTGTTTTTT | CASSFPESGAWGELFF
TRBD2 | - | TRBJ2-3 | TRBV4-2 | TGTGCCAGCAGATTGAGCGGGGGGCTTCCCACAGATACGCAGTATTTT | CASRLSGGLPTDTQYF
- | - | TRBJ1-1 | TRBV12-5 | TGTGCTAGTGGTTTGGAGCCAGGCACTGAAGCTTTCTTT | CASGLEPGTEAFF
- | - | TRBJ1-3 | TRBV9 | TGTGCCAGCAGCACAGGACCCCCGACTGGAAACACCATATATTTT | CASSTGPPTGNTIYF
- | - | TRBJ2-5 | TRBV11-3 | TGTGCCAGCAGCGTGGGGGGTTACGCCGAAGAGACCCAGTACTTC | CASSVGGYAEETQYF
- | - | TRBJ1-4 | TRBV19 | TGTGCCAGTAGTATAGATCCGGCGGGGGGCAATGAAAAACTGTTTTTT | CASSIDPAGGNEKLFF
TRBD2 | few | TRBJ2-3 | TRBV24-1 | TGTGCCACCAGTGTTAGCGGGGGCACAGATACGCAGTATTTT | CATSVSGGTDTQYF
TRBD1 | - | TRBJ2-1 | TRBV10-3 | TGTGCCATCAGTGGAAGGACAGGAGCCTCCTACAATGAGCAGTTCTTC | CAISGRTGASYNEQFF
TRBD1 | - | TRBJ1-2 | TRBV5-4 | TGTGCCAGCAGCGGGGGACAGGGGGACTATGGCTACACCTTC | CASSGGQGDYGYTF
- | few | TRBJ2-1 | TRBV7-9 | TGTGCCAGCAGCTACCGCGGACAGCTGGTCGGTGAGCAGTTCTTC | CASSYRGQLVGEQFF
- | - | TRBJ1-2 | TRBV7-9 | TGTGCCAGCAGCTTCCAAGGGAATGGCTACACCTTC | CASSFQGNGYTF
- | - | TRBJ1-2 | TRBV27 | TGTGCCAGCTCCAGGTCGGGGCCCACCGGGCGGACGGGCTACACCTTC | CASSRSGPTGRTGYTF
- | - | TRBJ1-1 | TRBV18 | TGTGCCAGCTCACCTGAGCAACTGGGCACTGAAGCTTTCTTT | CASSPEQLGTEAFF
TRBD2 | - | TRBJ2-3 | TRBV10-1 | TGCGCCAGCAGTTCAGCTGCGGGGGATGCGCAGTATTTT | CASSSAAGDAQYF
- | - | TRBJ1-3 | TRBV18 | TGTGCCAGCTCAAGGGACCGTACCTTCTCTGGAAACACCATATATTTT | CASSRDRTFSGNTIYF
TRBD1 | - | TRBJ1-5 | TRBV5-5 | TGTGCCAGCAGCCCGGGACAGGGGTTTGGATTAAGCAATCAGCCCCAGCATTTT | CASSPGQGFGLSNQPQHF
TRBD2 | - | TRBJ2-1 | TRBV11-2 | TGTGCCAGCAGCTTAGATCGCGGGGGGAGATATGAGCAGTTCTTC | CASSLDRGGRYEQFF
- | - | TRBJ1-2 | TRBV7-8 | TGTGCCAGCAGCCCAACGACAATTAACTATGGCTACACCTTC | CASSPTTINYGYTF
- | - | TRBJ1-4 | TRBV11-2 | TGTGCCAGCAGCGAACGACCTGGTCAAACTAATGAAAAACTGTTTTTT | CASSERPGQTNEKLFF
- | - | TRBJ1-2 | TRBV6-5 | TGTGCCAGCAGAGCTGGACAGAGGCACTATGGCTACACCTTC | CASRAGQRHYGYTF
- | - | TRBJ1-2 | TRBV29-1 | TGCAGCGTGGCCCTAGGTCAGGAATATGGCTACACCTTC | CSVALGQEYGYTF
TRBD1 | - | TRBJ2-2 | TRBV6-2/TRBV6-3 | TGTGCCAGCAGTTATTTGGGACAGGGGGGTGCCGGGGAGCTGTTTTTT | CASSYLGQGGAGELFF
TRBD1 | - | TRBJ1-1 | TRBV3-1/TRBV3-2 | TGTGCCAGCAGCCAGAACAGGGGAAGGGCTTTCTTT | CASSQNRGRAFF
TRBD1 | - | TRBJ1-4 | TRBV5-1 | TGCGCCAGCAGACAGGGCAGGGAGGGACAGGGGGCCGCTAATGAAAAACTGTTTTTT | CASRQGREGQGAANEKLFF
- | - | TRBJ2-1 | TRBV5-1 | TGCGCCAGCAGCTCCTCGTGGAGCACGGGGCTCGGTGAGCAGTTCTTC | CASSSSWSTGLGEQFF
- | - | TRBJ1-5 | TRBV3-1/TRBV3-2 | TGTGCCAGCAGCCAAACAAGGTGGGGCGGGCAGCCCCAGCATTTT | CASSQTRWGGQPQHF
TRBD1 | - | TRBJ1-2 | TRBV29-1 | TGCAGCGCATTCGACAGGGAAGGCTACACCTTC | CSAFDREGYTF
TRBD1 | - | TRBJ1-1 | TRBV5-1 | TGCGCCAGCAGCTTCGGACAGGGTAATACGGAAGCTTTCTTT | CASSFGQGNTEAFF
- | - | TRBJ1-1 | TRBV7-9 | TGTGCCAGCAGCTTAGTTCAGGGAGGCACTGAAGCTTTCTTT | CASSLVQGGTEAFF
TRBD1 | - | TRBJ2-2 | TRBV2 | TGTGCCAGCATCTCGGACAGGGACACCGGGGAGCTGTTTTTT | CASISDRDTGELFF
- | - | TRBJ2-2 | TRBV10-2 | TGCGCCAGCAGTGGCGGTGCGAACACCGGGGAGCTGTTTTTT | CASSGGANTGELFF
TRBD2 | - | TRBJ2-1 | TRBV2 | TGTGCCGGGGGGGTAGTCTCCTACAATGAGCAGTTCTTC | CAGGVVSYNEQFF